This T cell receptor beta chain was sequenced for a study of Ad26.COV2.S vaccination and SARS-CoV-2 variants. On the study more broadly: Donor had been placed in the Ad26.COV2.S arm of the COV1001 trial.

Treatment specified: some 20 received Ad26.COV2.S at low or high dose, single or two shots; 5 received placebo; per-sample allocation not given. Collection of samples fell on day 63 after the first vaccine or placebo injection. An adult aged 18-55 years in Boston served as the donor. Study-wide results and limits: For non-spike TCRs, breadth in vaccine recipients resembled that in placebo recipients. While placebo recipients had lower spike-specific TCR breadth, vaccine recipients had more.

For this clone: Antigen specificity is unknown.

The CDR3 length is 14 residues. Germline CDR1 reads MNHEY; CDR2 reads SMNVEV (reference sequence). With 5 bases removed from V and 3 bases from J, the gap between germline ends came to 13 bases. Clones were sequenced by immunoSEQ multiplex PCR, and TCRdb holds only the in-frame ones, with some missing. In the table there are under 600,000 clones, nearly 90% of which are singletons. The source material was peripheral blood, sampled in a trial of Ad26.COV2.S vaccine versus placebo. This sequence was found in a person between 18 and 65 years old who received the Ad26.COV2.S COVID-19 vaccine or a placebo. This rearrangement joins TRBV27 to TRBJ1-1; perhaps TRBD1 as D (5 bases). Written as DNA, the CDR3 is TGTGCCAGCAGTATCCAGGGACGGGACACTGAAGCTTTCTTT. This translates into CASSIQGRDTEAFF.